Below, 25 T cell receptor beta chains from the same sample are listed, as sequenced in a study of cytomegalovirus exposure and HLA in healthy donors. Sequencing was performed with immunoSEQ multiplex PCR; in TCRdb, only in-frame clones are kept and a portion is missing. This sample has hundreds of thousands of clones, with roughly 84% found just once. Sequenced sample: PBMCs. The origin of the receptors is a young man in good health and CMV-seropositive.

The chain couples TRBV5-1 to TRBJ2-1; D possibly corresponds to TRBD2 (6 bases). This CDR3 contains 15 residues. V was trimmed by 4 bases and J by 0 bases, leaving 11 bases between them. The V gene's germline CDR1 is SGHRS and CDR2 YFSETQ. This chain's CDR3 is CASSSGFSSYNEQFF. In DNA form, the CDR3 reads TGCGCCAGCAGCAGCGGGTTTAGCTCCTACAATGAGCAGTTCTTC. Drawing the rest from reference TRBV5-1 and TRBJ2-1, the complete variable domain is KAGVTQTPRYLIKTRGQQVTLSCSPISGHRSVSWYQQTPGQGLQFLFEYFSETQRNKGNFPGRFSGRQFSNSRSEMNVSTLELGDSALYLCASSSGFSSYNEQFFGPGTRLTVL.

This clone was counted a single time. This chain links TRBV19 with TRBJ2-2; D gene ambiguous. V gave up 3 bases and J gave up 6 bases, with 14 bases separating them. Germline lookup yields CDR1 LNHDA and CDR2 SQIVND (reference sequence). The CDR3 spans 15 residues. The CDR3 protein is CASSIRIGNAGELFF. The CDR3 bases are TGTGCCAGTAGTATCCGAATAGGAAACGCCGGGGAGCTGTTTTTT.

The chain has TRBV9 and TRBJ1-3; D is uncertain. Trimming pared 0 bases from V and 0 bases from J, leaving 7 bases between. The length of the CDR3 is 15 residues. From germline, CDR1 is SGDLS and CDR2 YYNGEE. The CDR3 region has the DNA TGTGCCAGCAGCGTAGATGGCAGCTCTGGAAACACCATATATTTT. This encodes CASSVDGSSGNTIYF.

CDR3 DNA sequence: TGTGCCAGCAGTGAACGGGTAGGGACTGAAGCTTTCTTT. Translating gives CASSERVGTEAFF. This chain connects TRBV6-1 to TRBJ1-1; unclear D gene. This CDR3 spans 13 amino acids. CDR1 is MNHNS and CDR2 is SASEGT in the germline V gene. The V gene lost 2 bases and the J gene lost 5 bases, with 9 bases spanning the gap.

The chain joins TRBV12-5 to TRBJ2-5, with a tentative D call TRBD1 (5 bases). Germline values: CDR1 LGHNT, CDR2 FRNRAP. Between the trimmed V and J ends, which lost 3 bases and 5 bases, there was a span of 10 bases. This CDR3 region has 13 residues. The CDR3 nucleotides read TGTGCTAGTGGTTTATGGGGCGAGGAGACCCAGTACTTC. Translated, it gives CASGLWGEETQYF. Looking up the rest from reference TRBV12-5 and TRBJ2-5 gives the full variable domain: DARVTQTPRHKVTEMGQEVTMRCQPILGHNTVFWYRQTMMQGLELLAYFRNRAPLDDSGMPKDRFSAEMPDATLATLKIQPSEPRDSAVYFCASGLWGEETQYFGPGTRLLVL.

This clone has only one observation. This chain connects TRBV19 to TRBJ1-2, with no clear D. The CDR3 consists of 14 residues. V shed 3 bases and J shed 4 bases, with 12 bases lying between them. The germline V gene has CDR1 LNHDA and CDR2 SQIVND (reference sequence). The CDR3 loop is CASSISEASYGYTF. The CDR3 region has the DNA TGTGCCAGTAGTATTAGCGAGGCATCCTATGGCTACACCTTC.

The V call is TRBV5-1, the J call TRBJ2-5; tentatively, D is TRBD2 (6 bases). The CDR3 runs to 15 residues. Germline CDR1 and CDR2: SGHRS and YFSETQ. The ends were cut back, 4 bases at V and 5 bases at J, with 18 bases in the middle. CDR3 residues: CASSHSTRHPETQYF. The CDR3 coding sequence is TGCGCCAGCAGCCACTCGACTAGACACCCGGAGACCCAGTACTTC.

This rearrangement joins TRBV5-4 to TRBJ1-1; D remains ambiguous. V gave up 0 bases and J gave up 0 bases, with 6 bases separating them. CDR1 is SGHNT, CDR2 YYREEE, per germline (reference sequence). The CDR3 sequence is 14 residues long. The CDR3 sequence is CASSLDNLNTEAFF. The CDR3 DNA reads TGTGCCAGCAGCTTGGACAACTTGAACACTGAAGCTTTCTTT.

The CDR3 DNA sequence: TGTGCCAGCAGGAGGCTAGCGTCCACGGGGAAGACCCAGTACTTC. Translating gives CASRRLASTGKTQYF. The chain is built from TRBV6-5 and TRBJ2-5; tentatively, D is TRBD2 (6 bases). Germline loops: CDR1 MNHEY, CDR2 SVGAGI. This CDR3 contains 15 residues. Trimming shortened V by 6 bases and J by 6 bases, and 20 bases separated the two germline ends.

This clone was observed a single time. The rearrangement links TRBV7-3 to TRBJ2-2, with 11 nucleotides matching TRBD2. CDR1 and CDR2 from the germline V gene are SGHTA and FQGTGA. The CDR3 runs to 16 residues. The V gene end was trimmed by 5 bases and the J gene end by 5 bases; junction bases not matched to a gene: 7. The CDR3 nucleotides are TGTGCCAGCAGCGTAGCGGGAGGGCCGAGAACCGGGGAGCTGTTTTTT. Protein: CASSVAGGPRTGELFF.

This clone occurred once. The V gene is TRBV5-1, the J gene TRBJ2-2, with D possibly called TRBD1 or TRBD2 (6 bases each). CDR3 size: 14 residues. Germline V gene data show CDR1 as SGHRS and CDR2 as YFSETQ. V dropped 5 bases and J dropped 4 bases, with 12 bases sitting between them. The CDR3 region has the DNA TGCGCCAGCAGGCCCGGGGGCCGCACCGGGGAGCTGTTTTTT. This gives the protein CASRPGGRTGELFF.

The J gene is TRBJ2-5, the V gene TRBV19, with 7 bases that match TRBD2. From germline, CDR1 is LNHDA and CDR2 SQIVND (reference sequence). After removal of 5 bases from V and 3 bases from J, the junction contained 3 bases not matched to a gene. This CDR3 region has 13 residues. Written as DNA, the CDR3 is TGTGCCAGTAGTGTTGGGGGGGAAGAGACCCAGTACTTC. Its translation: CASSVGGEETQYF.

The chain combines TRBV5-1 with TRBJ1-2, with D unclear. Trimming left V 2 bases short and J 3 bases short, with 11 bases between. This CDR3 has 14 amino acids. CDR1 is SGHRS, CDR2 YFSETQ, per germline. CDR3 residues: CASSLTTYDYGYTF. CDR3 bases: TGCGCCAGCAGCTTAACGACATACGACTATGGCTACACCTTC.

This clone was counted a few times. The chain recombines TRBV11-2 with TRBJ2-5; 7 positions match TRBD2. The germline V gene has CDR1 SGHAT and CDR2 FQNNGV. This CDR3 is 13 amino acids long. The trim removed 5 bases at V and 7 bases at J, leaving 7 bases unmatched. The CDR3 sequence: CASSLAAEVTQYF. CDR3 coding DNA: TGTGCCAGCAGCCTAGCGGCCGAGGTGACCCAGTACTTC.

The gene calls are TRBV6-1 and TRBJ1-1; D unclear. V was trimmed by 10 bases and J by 2 bases, leaving 17 bases between them. Germline loops: CDR1 MNHNS, CDR2 SASEGT. This CDR3 is 14 amino acids long. As DNA, the CDR3 is TGTGCCACCGAGGTGGGCCGTGGCAACACTGAAGCTTTCTTT. This translates into CATEVGRGNTEAFF.

The chain combines TRBV9 with TRBJ2-1; no clear D gene. Germline V gives CDR1 SGDLS, CDR2 YYNGEE. This CDR3 is built from 15 residues. Trimming cost V 4 bases and J 4 bases, with 15 bases left between them. The CDR3 nucleotides read TGTGCCAGCAGCCCAGGCTCCCCCCTATACAATGAGCAGTTCTTC. Translated, it gives CASSPGSPLYNEQFF.

The gene calls are TRBV5-1 and TRBJ1-1, with D perhaps matching TRBD1 (5 bases). This CDR3 comprises 14 residues. V was clipped by 4 bases and J by 1 base, with 11 bases between them. From germline, CDR1 is SGHRS and CDR2 YFSETQ. CDR3 nucleotides: TGCGCCAGCAGCCCAAGACAGTCGAACACTGAAGCTTTCTTT. The encoded protein is CASSPRQSNTEAFF.

The rearrangement links TRBV19 to TRBJ2-7; possibly TRBD1 for D (6 bases). The CDR3 totals 15 residues. In germline, CDR1 is LNHDA, CDR2 SQIVND (reference sequence). Trimming took off 5 bases at V and 3 bases at J, with 17 bases between the two ends. The CDR3 protein is CASSSPTGLYYEQYF. As DNA, the CDR3 is TGTGCCAGTAGTTCCCCAACAGGGCTCTACTACGAGCAGTACTTC.

CDR3 in amino acids: CASIQAAGSTDTQYF. The CDR3 DNA follows: TGTGCCAGCATACAAGCAGCGGGGAGCACAGATACGCAGTATTTT. This chain uses TRBV2 with TRBJ2-3, with TRBD2 identical over 7 bases. This CDR3 has 15 residues. Germline V gene lookup returns CDR1 SNHLY and CDR2 FYNNEI. Unmatched junction bases numbered 7, after V lost 7 bases and J lost 0 bases.

The V call is TRBV4-2, the J call TRBJ1-2; D ambiguous. The CDR3 is 17 residues long. V gave up 4 bases and J gave up 0 bases, with 18 bases separating them. Germline CDR1 and CDR2: LGHNA and YNFKEQ. The chain's CDR3 is CASSPMLGKRANYGYTF. In DNA, the CDR3 is TGTGCCAGCAGCCCGATGCTAGGGAAGCGGGCTAACTATGGCTACACCTTC.

Comments on this clone: Other DNA sequences within the sample encode an identical CDR3. V is TRBV5-1 and J is TRBJ2-7; D is undetermined. Trimming removed 2 bases from V and 4 bases from J, with 4 bases in between. The CDR3 contains 11 residues. Looked up from germline, CDR1 is SGHRS and CDR2 is YFSETQ. The CDR3 spells CASSFGYEQYF. As DNA, the CDR3 is TGCGCCAGCAGCTTTGGGTACGAGCAGTACTTC.

This chain joins TRBV19 and TRBJ1-2; D remains unclear. The CDR3 covers 16 residues. Trimming took off 3 bases at V and 0 bases at J, with 14 bases between the two ends. Germline values: CDR1 LNHDA, CDR2 SQIVND (reference sequence). The CDR3 DNA reads as TGTGCCAGTAGTATTCATCCGTGGCCGACTAACTATGGCTACACCTTC. This codes for CASSIHPWPTNYGYTF.

For the CDR3, the DNA is TGTGCCAGCAGACCGGGACACAGCACAGATACGCAGTATTTT. Translated: CASRPGHSTDTQYF. The chain couples TRBV2 to TRBJ2-3; weak D call: TRBD1 (6 bases). The CDR3 has 14 amino acids. Looked up from germline, CDR1 is SNHLY and CDR2 is FYNNEI. V was clipped by 6 bases and J by 0 bases, with 10 bases between them.

J is TRBJ2-7 and V is TRBV29-1, with 9 bases that match TRBD1. Germline CDR1 is SQVTM and CDR2 is ANQGSEA. The CDR3 totals 14 residues. J lost 7 bases, V lost 5 bases, and 12 bases had no gene match. The CDR3 bases are TGCAGCGTTACCCCGGGACAGGGTACTAGAGAGCAGTACTTC. Translated: CSVTPGQGTREQYF.

CDR3 region: CASQKRDQPQHF. CDR3 bases: TGTGCCAGCCAAAAACGGGATCAGCCCCAGCATTTT. The rearrangement uses TRBV11-3 and TRBJ1-5; D unresolved. The CDR3 runs 12 residues. Germline loops: CDR1 SGHNT, CDR2 YENEEA. The ends were cut back, 8 bases at V and 5 bases at J, with 10 bases in the middle.